This T cell receptor beta chain was retrieved from a study of PD-1 blockade in mismatch repair-deficient tumors. Generated by immunoSEQ multiplex PCR, the TCRdb table keeps only in-frame clones and is missing some. The data contain more than 95,000 clones, about 85% of them singletons. Germline CDR1 and CDR2: MNHEY and SVGAGI. Deletions cut 0 bases from V and 8 bases from J, with 4 bases between. This CDR3 comprises 12 residues. Every patient had mismatch repair deficiency by PCR or immunohistochemistry. The specimen was peripheral blood, collected 44 weeks after starting pembrolizumab. The receptor was derived from an adult with mismatch repair-deficient cancer. This sequence joins TRBV6-5 and TRBJ1-4; no reliable D call. The chain's CDR3 is CASSYSGEKLFF. DNA of the CDR3: TGTGCCAGCAGTTACTCTGGCGAAAAACTGTTTTTT.